Following are 14 T cell receptor beta chains from one sample sequenced in a study of blood T cells in healthy people across ages. It was with a sample-barcoded 5' primer and a J-beta primer mix that a second PCR of roughly 6 to 12 cycles was run. Using its own MiXCR run on the 5' RACE reads, TCRdb lists one record per CDR3 protein. The profile covers around 690,000 distinct CDR3 sequences, with 58% appearing a single time and about two fifths taken by the ten largest. Sequencing used blood. These receptors were taken from a man in his fifties or sixties in good health.

The genes are TRBV2 and TRBJ1-4; TRBD1 aligns across 9 bases. The CDR3 is made up of 14 amino acids. V lost 4 bases to trimming and J lost 8 bases; unmatched junction nucleotides: 5. CDR1 and CDR2 (germline): SNHLY, FYNNEI. CDR3 protein: CASSAQGAKEKLFF. For the CDR3, the DNA is TGTGCCAGCAGTGCACAGGGGGCAAAGGAAAAACTGTTTTTT.

For this clonotype: This may stem from a read error, because a much larger clone lies one nucleotide away. The chain recombines TRBV10-2 with TRBJ1-2; TRBD1 agrees at 7 bases. V lost 5 bases to trimming and J lost 4 bases; unmatched junction nucleotides: 7. Germline V gives CDR1 WSHSY, CDR2 SAAADI. This CDR3 has 14 residues. As DNA, the CDR3 is TGCGCCAGCAGTCCTGGACAGGTGACCTATGGCTACACCTTC. Its protein is CASSPGQVTYGYTF.

The V and J genes are TRBV24-1 and TRBJ2-7; 13 nucleotides line up with TRBD2. The J call may be incorrect, as the DNA end agrees better with TRBJ2-5. This CDR3 contains 18 residues. Per germline, CDR1 KGHDR and CDR2 SFDVKD. In DNA, the CDR3 is TGTGCCACCAGTGATAACCCAACTAGCGGGGGGGCCGTAAAGACCCAGTACTTC. This translates into CATSDNPTSGGAVKTQYF.

The V call is TRBV29-1, the J call TRBJ1-1; D is uncertain. Trimming cost V 4 bases and J 2 bases, with 8 bases left between them. Per the germline V gene, CDR1 is SQVTM and CDR2 is ANQGSEA. CDR3 size: 12 residues. As DNA, the CDR3 is TGCAGCGTTGGACTGGGCAACACTGAAGCTTTCTTT. Translating it yields CSVGLGNTEAFF. Filled out from reference TRBV29-1 and TRBJ1-1, the complete variable domain reads SAVISQKPSRDICQRGTSLTIQCQVDSQVTMMFWYRQQPGQSLTLIATANQGSEATYESGFVIDKFPISRPNLTFSTLTVSNMSPEDSSIYLCSVGLGNTEAFFGQGTRLTVV.

V is TRBV10-3 and J is TRBJ2-5, with D maybe TRBD2 (6 bases). CDR3 size: 15 residues. V was pared by 10 bases and J by 4 bases, with 22 bases between. Germline V gene lookup returns CDR1 ENHRY and CDR2 SYGVKD. CDR3 in amino acids: CATLAGTSGRETQYF. The DNA of the CDR3 is TGTGCCACCCTTGCGGGGACCTCAGGGCGAGAGACCCAGTACTTC.

The gene calls are TRBV5-1 and TRBJ2-1; no firm D call. Germline CDR1 SGHRS, CDR2 YFSETQ. V was cut by 3 bases and J by 2 bases, with 3 bases left in between. This CDR3 comprises 12 residues. The CDR3: CASSYTYNEQFF. CDR3 nucleotide sequence: TGCGCCAGCAGCTACACCTACAATGAGCAGTTCTTC.

The rearrangement links TRBV29-1 to TRBJ1-4, with a weak D call TRBD1 (6 bases). Looked up from germline, CDR1 is SQVTM and CDR2 is ANQGSEA. Trimming pared 4 bases from V and 4 bases from J, leaving 13 bases between. CDR3 length: 14 residues. The CDR3 sequence: CSVVLQGFNEKLFF. CDR3 bases: TGCAGCGTTGTCCTACAGGGCTTTAATGAAAAACTGTTTTTT.

Many counts were recorded for this clonotype. The J gene is TRBJ2-5, the V gene TRBV27; D gene uncertain. CDR3 length: 13 residues. V was shortened by 6 bases and J by 1 base, with 9 bases between the two germline ends. The V gene's germline CDR1 is MNHEY and CDR2 SMNVEV (reference sequence). The CDR3 DNA reads TGTGCCAGCAGCCGCAGGTTCCAAGAGACCCAGTACTTC. Its protein is CASSRRFQETQYF.

The J gene is TRBJ1-1, the V gene TRBV29-1, with D possibly matching TRBD1 (5 bases). Trimming removed 5 bases from V and 7 bases from J, with 14 bases in between. The CDR3 runs to 12 residues. Germline CDR1 SQVTM, CDR2 ANQGSEA. CDR3 DNA sequence: TGCAGCGTTTCAGGGCCAGGTATTGAAGCTTTCTTT. Translation: CSVSGPGIEAFF.

This chain uses TRBV4-1 with TRBJ2-5; D is possibly TRBD2 (5 bases). The CDR3 length is 14 residues. CDR1 is MGHRA and CDR2 is YSYEKL in the germline V gene. Trimming took 0 bases from V and 5 from J, leaving 10 bases between them. The CDR3 sequence: CASSQDRGLETQYF. The CDR3 DNA sequence: TGCGCCAGCAGCCAAGATCGAGGGTTGGAGACCCAGTACTTC.

The sample holds a few counts of this clonotype. CDR3 loop: CASRGTVQETQYF. The CDR3 DNA sequence: TGTGCCAGCCGGGGGACAGTACAAGAGACCCAGTACTTC. The chain carries TRBV6-6 and TRBJ2-5; tentatively, D is TRBD1 (7 bases). Trimming took off 8 bases at V and 2 bases at J, with 12 bases between the two ends. This CDR3 contains 13 residues. Germline-derived CDR1 and CDR2 are MNHNY and SVGAGI (reference sequence).

As for this clonotype: This may stem from a read error, because a much larger clone lies one nucleotide away. The V and J genes are TRBV18 and TRBJ1-1, with D unresolved. This CDR3 has 15 residues. V was clipped by 2 bases and J by 0 bases, with 10 bases between them. Germline V gene sequence: CDR1 KGHSH, CDR2 LQKENI. The CDR3 loop is CASSPTEEVNTEAFF. DNA of the CDR3: TGTGCCAGCTCACCAACCGAGGAGGTGAACACTGAAGCTTTCTTT.

This clonotype has a handful of counts. This chain uses TRBV28 with TRBJ2-1; D is possibly TRBD2 (5 bases). V was pared by 4 bases and J by 8 bases, with 12 bases between. This CDR3 comprises 13 residues. CDR1 and CDR2 from the germline V gene are MDHEN and SYDVKM. The CDR3 protein is CASSSRVTDEQFF. CDR3 DNA: TGTGCCAGCAGTTCGCGGGTAACCGATGAGCAGTTCTTC.

This clonotype occurred a few times. The chain uses TRBV6-4 and TRBJ2-1; 9 nucleotides align to TRBD1. This CDR3 comprises 14 residues. Germline V gene data show CDR1 as MRHNA and CDR2 as SNTAGT. With V trimmed by 8 bases and J by 7 bases, 9 bases remained unmatched. The CDR3 DNA reads as TGTGCCAGCGCCGCCGGGACAGGGCTAAATGAGCAGTTCTTC. Its protein is CASAAGTGLNEQFF.